This T cell receptor (beta chain) was recorded in a study of human thymus T cells. Germline V gene sequence: CDR1 SGHNT, CDR2 YYREEE (reference sequence). This CDR3 has 15 residues. V lost 0 bases and J lost 5; bases outside the gene matches: 8. The thymus was resected at corrective cardiac surgery. The count of this clone is one. The repertoire was sequenced with immunoSEQ multiplex PCR; TCRdb's copy has only in-frame clones and lacks some. The table includes fewer than 85,000 clones, 85% to 95% detected once. The J gene is TRBJ2-7, the V gene TRBV5-4; 7 nucleotides line up with TRBD2. The sample taken for sequencing was thymus tissue. The receptor was derived from a girl younger than two with a congenital heart defect but otherwise immunologically healthy. CDR3 DNA sequence: TGTGCCAGCAGCTTGGGATCGGGGGGAGCCGACGAGCAGTACTTC. Its translation is CASSLGSGGADEQYF.